The sequence of this TCR beta chain was determined in a study of radiotherapy plus CTLA-4 blockade in lung cancer (dated by TCRdb to about 2018). In the study overall: Objective responses occurred in 18% of enrolled patients, and about 33% achieved disease control. The research as a whole found: After treatment with radiotherapy and ipilimumab, TCR clones that came from tumors expanded in the peripheral blood. Early dynamic changes in blood T cell clones, together with increased serum interferon-beta after radiation, were reported as the strongest predictors of response.

The study evaluated CTLA-4 blockade (ipilimumab) given together with focal radiation therapy in patients who had chemo-refractory metastatic non-small-cell lung cancer. As regards this clone: What this receptor recognizes is not known. Qualities for individual bases were not recorded, and no much larger clone is one base off.

CDR1 and CDR2 are drawn from the germline V gene: KGHSH, LQKENI. There are 15 amino acids in the CDR3, from cysteine to phenylalanine inclusive. The sequence is cut down to CDR3 DNA, 45 bases in frame from base 1. V lost 5 bases and J lost 0 bases, and the count of bases not matched to a germline gene is 6. Libraries were made using the immunoSEQ multiplex PCR assay. TCRdb took this table from immuneACCESS and kept in-frame rearrangements with V and J called. Such tables lack part of the clones; where checked against another copy, unresolved V genes explain under half of the gap, and the rest is unexplained. The sample includes about 91,000 clones, with 60% to 80% observed a single time. The ten largest clones add up to over 12% of the sample.

The TCR sequence derives from a human donor with non-small cell lung cancer that progressed on radiotherapy plus ipilimumab. Rearrangement joined TRBV18 to TRBJ1-1; 7 nucleotides in the junction match TRBD1. Sequencing used peripheral blood, obtained from a patient treated with radiotherapy plus ipilimumab. In nucleotides, the sequence is TGTGCCAGCTCAAGGGACAGAAATATGAACACTGAAGCTTTCTTT. Its protein reads: CASSRDRNMNTEAFF.